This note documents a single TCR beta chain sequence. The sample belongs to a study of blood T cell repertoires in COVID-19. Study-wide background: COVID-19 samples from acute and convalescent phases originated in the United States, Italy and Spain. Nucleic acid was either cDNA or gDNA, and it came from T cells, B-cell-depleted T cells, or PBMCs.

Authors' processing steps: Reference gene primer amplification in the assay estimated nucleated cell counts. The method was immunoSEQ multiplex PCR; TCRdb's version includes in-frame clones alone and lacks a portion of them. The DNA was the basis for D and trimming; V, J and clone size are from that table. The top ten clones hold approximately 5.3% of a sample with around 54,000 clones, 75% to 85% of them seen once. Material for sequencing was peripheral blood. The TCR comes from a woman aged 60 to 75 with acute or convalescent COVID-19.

The CDR3 nucleotides are TGTGCCAGTAGTATGTCGGGTATGGATACGCAGTATTTT. Protein: CASSMSGMDTQYF. This chain connects TRBV19 to TRBJ2-3; D not certain. CDR1 and CDR2 (germline): LNHDA, SQIVND (reference sequence). V gave up 3 bases and J gave up 6 bases, with 10 bases separating them. The CDR3 length is 13 residues. The whole variable domain, remainder taken from reference TRBV19 and TRBJ2-3, is DGGITQSPKYLFRKEGQNVTLSCEQNLNHDAMYWYRQDPGQGLRLIYYSQIVNDFQKGDIAEGYSVSREKKESFPLTVTSAQKNPTAFYLCASSMSGMDTQYFGPGTRLTVL.